This is a list of T cell receptor beta chains from one sample in a study of CD8+ T cells in alopecia areata. The protocol was immunoSEQ multiplex PCR, while the TCRdb copy is restricted to in-frame clones and leaves out a portion. The sample includes about 220,000 clones, around three fifths of them seen just once. Sequences were derived from CD4+ T cells sorted from blood, sampled at week 4, from a patient treated with tofacitinib. Source of these receptors: a human donor with alopecia areata. Both conserved end residues are part of each CDR3. A D gene is named only where the DNA matches it firmly. Rows may omit the clone size; those that give it use once, few, many or a size class.

J gene	D gene	clone size	V gene	CDR3 protein	CDR3 DNA
TRBJ1-1	-	-	TRBV29-1	CSVSIQDPEAFF	TGCAGCGTATCCATCCAGGACCCTGAAGCTTTCTTT
TRBJ2-3	-	-	TRBV11-1	CASSLAMGRPTDTQYF	TGTGCCAGCAGCTTAGCGATGGGCAGGCCCACAGATACGCAGTATTTT
TRBJ2-1	TRBD1	few	TRBV11-2	CASSLQGAYEQFF	TGTGCCAGCAGCTTACAGGGGGCATATGAGCAGTTCTTC
TRBJ1-3	-	-	TRBV9	CASSVRDTVSGNTIYF	TGTGCCAGCAGCGTCCGGGACACTGTCTCTGGAAACACCATATATTTT
TRBJ2-1	TRBD1	few	TRBV5-1	CASSTGTEFNNEQFF	TGCGCCAGCAGTACCGGGACAGAGTTCAACAATGAGCAGTTCTTC
TRBJ1-2	TRBD1	once	TRBV25-1	CASRDRGQSYGYTF	TGTGCCAGCAGAGACAGGGGGCAGAGCTATGGCTACACCTTC
TRBJ1-3	-	few	TRBV7-2	CASSLHFGGENTIYF	-
TRBJ1-4	-	-	TRBV6-5	CASHPTGPNEKLFF	TGTGCCAGCCATCCTACCGGACCGAATGAAAAACTGTTTTTT
TRBJ1-1	-	-	TRBV19	CASSRVNTEAFF	TGTGCCAGTAGTCGCGTTAACACTGAAGCTTTCTTT
TRBJ1-3	-	-	TRBV7-2	CASSEDSSGNTIYF	TGTGCCAGCAGCGAGGACAGCTCTGGAAACACCATATATTTT
TRBJ1-5	-	many	TRBV6-5	CASGSNQPQHF	TGTGCCAGCGGCAGCAATCAGCCCCAGCATTTT
TRBJ2-1	TRBD1	once	TRBV6-5	CASTLAQGAGEQFF	TGTGCCAGCACTCTGGCACAGGGGGCCGGTGAGCAGTTCTTC
TRBJ1-2	-	-	TRBV30	CAWGGPRDGNYGYTF	TGTGCCTGGGGGGGGCCCCGGGACGGTAACTATGGCTACACCTTC
TRBJ2-2	-	few	TRBV6-4	CASSEGDTGELFF	TGTGCCAGCAGTGAGGGGGACACCGGGGAGCTGTTTTTT
TRBJ2-5	-	-	TRBV10-3	CAISDGETQYF	TGTGCCATCAGTGACGGGGAGACCCAGTACTTC
TRBJ1-1	-	-	TRBV29-1	CSVDRPPGNTEAFF	TGCAGCGTCGACCGACCCCCAGGGAACACTGAAGCTTTCTTT
TRBJ2-6	-	-	TRBV5-1	CASSLSSGANVLTF	TGCGCCAGCAGCTTGAGCTCTGGGGCCAACGTCCTGACTTTC
TRBJ1-1	-	-	TRBV30	CAWSLFGGTEAFF	TGTGCCTGGAGTCTTTTCGGGGGCACTGAAGCTTTCTTT
TRBJ1-1	-	-	TRBV30	CAWSVGTEAFF	TGTGCCTGGAGTGTAGGTACTGAAGCTTTCTTT
TRBJ2-2	TRBD2	-	TRBV29-1	CSVSTSGGPTGELFF	TGCAGCGTGTCGACTAGCGGGGGGCCCACCGGGGAGCTGTTTTTT
TRBJ1-1	-	few	TRBV15	CATSRVGGVGTEAFF	TGTGCCACCAGCAGAGTTGGGGGGGTGGGCACTGAAGCTTTCTTT
TRBJ2-3	-	few	TRBV7-2	CASSLAGGTDTQYF	TGTGCCAGCAGCTTAGCGGGGGGCACAGATACGCAGTATTTT
TRBJ2-7	-	-	TRBV7-8	CASSSGRTGSYEQYF	TGTGCCAGCAGCTCGGGCAGAACAGGTTCCTACGAGCAGTACTTC
TRBJ2-2	-	few	TRBV10-2	CATGARLNTGELFF	TGCGCCACCGGGGCTCGGTTGAACACCGGGGAGCTGTTTTTT
TRBJ1-4	-	-	TRBV5-6	CASSLKAGVTDEKLFF	TGTGCCAGCAGCTTGAAGGCAGGGGTAACAGATGAAAAACTGTTTTTT
TRBJ1-1	TRBD1	few	TRBV18	CASSPQTGPGTEAFF	TGTGCCAGCTCACCCCAGACAGGGCCTGGGACTGAAGCTTTCTTT
TRBJ2-3	-	-	TRBV5-6	CASSLSTDTQYF	TGTGCCAGCAGCTTGAGCACAGATACGCAGTATTTT
TRBJ1-1	-	-	TRBV20-1	CSASSTEAFF	TGCAGTGCTAGCAGCACTGAAGCTTTCTTT
TRBJ2-1	-	-	TRBV7-9	CASSSPFGTVMGEQFF	TGTGCCAGCAGCTCTCCATTCGGGACGGTGATGGGTGAGCAGTTCTTC
TRBJ2-4	-	-	TRBV29-1	CSVALAKNIQYF	TGCAGCGTTGCCTTAGCCAAAAACATTCAGTACTTC
TRBJ2-6	TRBD1	-	TRBV29-1	CSVGQGRAGANVLTF	TGCAGCGTAGGACAGGGTAGGGCTGGGGCCAACGTCCTGACTTTC
TRBJ1-4	TRBD1	-	TRBV6-6	CASSRQGSNEKLFF	TGTGCCAGCAGTCGACAGGGCTCCAATGAAAAACTGTTTTTT
TRBJ1-2	TRBD1	-	TRBV30	CAWSLQGSSGYTF	TGTGCCTGGAGTCTACAGGGGAGTAGTGGCTACACCTTC
TRBJ2-7	-	once	TRBV5-4	CASSLASRGNEQYF	TGTGCCAGCAGCTTGGCCTCTCGAGGGAACGAGCAGTACTTC
TRBJ2-1	-	-	TRBV4-1	CASSQEQGLTPFF	TGCGCCAGCAGCCAAGAACAAGGACTTACACCGTTCTTC
TRBJ2-1	TRBD1	few	TRBV30	CAWSVGVGTGGFNEQFF	TGTGCCTGGAGTGTAGGGGTAGGGACAGGGGGCTTCAATGAGCAGTTCTTC
TRBJ2-5	TRBD1	-	TRBV2	CASRNPQGAQETQYF	TGTGCCAGCAGGAACCCACAGGGGGCCCAAGAGACCCAGTACTTC
TRBJ1-1	-	-	TRBV29-1	CSVDGDRHTEAFF	TGCAGCGTTGACGGGGACCGACACACTGAAGCTTTCTTT
TRBJ1-1	-	-	TRBV7-2	CASSFSNGVFAFF	TGTGCCAGCAGCTTCTCGAATGGGGTGTTCGCTTTCTTT
TRBJ2-1	-	-	TRBV12-5	CASCISYNEQFF	TGTGCTAGCTGTATCTCCTACAATGAGCAGTTCTTC
TRBJ1-6	-	-	TRBV14	CASSLGAQDNSPLHF	TGTGCCAGCAGCCTGGGGGCCCAGGATAATTCACCCCTCCACTTT
TRBJ1-2	-	-	TRBV30	CAWSRTHNYGYTF	TGTGCCTGGTCCCGGACCCATAACTATGGCTACACCTTC
TRBJ2-5	-	-	TRBV4-3	CASSQGGSEATQYF	TGCGCCAGCAGCCAAGGCGGTAGCGAGGCGACCCAGTACTTC
TRBJ2-7	-	-	TRBV6-6	CASSYGAGAAYEQYF	TGTGCCAGCAGTTACGGGGCGGGGGCGGCCTACGAGCAGTACTTC
TRBJ1-5	-	-	TRBV27	CASSKQGLGQPQHF	TGTGCCAGCAGTAAACAGGGTCTAGGTCAGCCCCAGCATTTT
TRBJ2-1	-	-	TRBV2	CASRLDYNEQFF	TGTGCCAGCAGGCTAGACTACAATGAGCAGTTCTTC
TRBJ1-2	-	-	TRBV27	CASSWRTYGYTF	TGTGCCAGCAGTTGGAGGACGTATGGCTACACCTTC
TRBJ2-5	-	many	TRBV7-6	CASSPIQGLGETQYF	TGTGCCAGCAGCCCGATCCAGGGGCTCGGAGAGACCCAGTACTTC
TRBJ1-5	-	few	TRBV9	CASSVGGAYQPQHF	TGTGCCAGCAGCGTAGGGGGGGCTTATCAGCCCCAGCATTTT
TRBJ1-2	-	once	TRBV10-2	CASSDGLDGYTF	TGCGCCAGCAGTGATGGGTTGGATGGCTACACCTTC
TRBJ1-5	-	-	TRBV2	CASSELATGGQPQHF	TGTGCCAGCAGTGAATTGGCGACAGGCGGTCAGCCCCAGCATTTT
TRBJ1-1	-	-	TRBV23-1	CASSPKRGREFHTEAFF	TGCGCCAGCAGTCCAAAGCGGGGGCGGGAGTTTCACACTGAAGCTTTCTTT
TRBJ2-1	-	-	TRBV20-1	CSAFLYEQFF	TGCAGTGCTTTCCTGTACGAGCAGTTCTTC
TRBJ2-2	-	-	TRBV30	CAWSVRVRAAGELFF	TGTGCCTGGAGTGTACGAGTCAGGGCGGCCGGGGAGCTGTTTTTT
TRBJ2-5	-	-	TRBV7-6	CASSLGPVVETQYF	TGTGCCAGCAGCTTAGGACCTGTGGTAGAGACCCAGTACTTC
TRBJ2-7	-	-	TRBV4-3	CASSQAFRDNSYEQYF	TGCGCCAGCAGCCAAGCTTTCCGGGACAACTCCTACGAGCAGTACTTC
TRBJ1-1	TRBD1	few	TRBV9	CASSPRGGQMNTEAFF	TGTGCCAGCAGCCCCCGTGGGGGACAGATGAACACTGAAGCTTTCTTT
TRBJ2-2	TRBD1	many	TRBV29-1	CSVSTGATGELFF	TGCAGCGTTTCGACAGGGGCCACCGGGGAGCTGTTTTTT
TRBJ2-7	-	-	TRBV29-1	CSVRPVLGYEQYF	TGCAGCGTTCGACCGGTACTCGGATACGAGCAGTACTTC